This T cell receptor (beta chain) was identified in a study of a mutant IDH1 vaccine in newly diagnosed glioma. Produced via immunoSEQ multiplex PCR; TCRdb's table is partial and in-frame only. The table shows tens of thousands of clones, with roughly 71% occurring only once. The CDR3 is 11 amino acids. The V gene's germline CDR1 is DFQATT and CDR2 SNEGSKA (reference sequence). Unmatched junction bases numbered 6, after V lost 2 bases and J lost 12 bases. The time point: week 35, safety follow-up. All doses held 300 ug of mutant IDH1 20-mer peptide, with topical imiquimod. Note on this clone: Its antigen is undetermined.

The TCR comes from a man aged 50-60 years with glioma. The chain employs TRBV20-1 and TRBJ1-2; 7 bases are a match to TRBD1. Sequenced material: PBMCs, taken from a glioma patient whose treatment included an IDH1 peptide vaccine. The CDR3 DNA sequence: TGCAGTGCTAGATGGGGAGACAGGGACACCTTC. The encoded protein is CSARWGDRDTF.